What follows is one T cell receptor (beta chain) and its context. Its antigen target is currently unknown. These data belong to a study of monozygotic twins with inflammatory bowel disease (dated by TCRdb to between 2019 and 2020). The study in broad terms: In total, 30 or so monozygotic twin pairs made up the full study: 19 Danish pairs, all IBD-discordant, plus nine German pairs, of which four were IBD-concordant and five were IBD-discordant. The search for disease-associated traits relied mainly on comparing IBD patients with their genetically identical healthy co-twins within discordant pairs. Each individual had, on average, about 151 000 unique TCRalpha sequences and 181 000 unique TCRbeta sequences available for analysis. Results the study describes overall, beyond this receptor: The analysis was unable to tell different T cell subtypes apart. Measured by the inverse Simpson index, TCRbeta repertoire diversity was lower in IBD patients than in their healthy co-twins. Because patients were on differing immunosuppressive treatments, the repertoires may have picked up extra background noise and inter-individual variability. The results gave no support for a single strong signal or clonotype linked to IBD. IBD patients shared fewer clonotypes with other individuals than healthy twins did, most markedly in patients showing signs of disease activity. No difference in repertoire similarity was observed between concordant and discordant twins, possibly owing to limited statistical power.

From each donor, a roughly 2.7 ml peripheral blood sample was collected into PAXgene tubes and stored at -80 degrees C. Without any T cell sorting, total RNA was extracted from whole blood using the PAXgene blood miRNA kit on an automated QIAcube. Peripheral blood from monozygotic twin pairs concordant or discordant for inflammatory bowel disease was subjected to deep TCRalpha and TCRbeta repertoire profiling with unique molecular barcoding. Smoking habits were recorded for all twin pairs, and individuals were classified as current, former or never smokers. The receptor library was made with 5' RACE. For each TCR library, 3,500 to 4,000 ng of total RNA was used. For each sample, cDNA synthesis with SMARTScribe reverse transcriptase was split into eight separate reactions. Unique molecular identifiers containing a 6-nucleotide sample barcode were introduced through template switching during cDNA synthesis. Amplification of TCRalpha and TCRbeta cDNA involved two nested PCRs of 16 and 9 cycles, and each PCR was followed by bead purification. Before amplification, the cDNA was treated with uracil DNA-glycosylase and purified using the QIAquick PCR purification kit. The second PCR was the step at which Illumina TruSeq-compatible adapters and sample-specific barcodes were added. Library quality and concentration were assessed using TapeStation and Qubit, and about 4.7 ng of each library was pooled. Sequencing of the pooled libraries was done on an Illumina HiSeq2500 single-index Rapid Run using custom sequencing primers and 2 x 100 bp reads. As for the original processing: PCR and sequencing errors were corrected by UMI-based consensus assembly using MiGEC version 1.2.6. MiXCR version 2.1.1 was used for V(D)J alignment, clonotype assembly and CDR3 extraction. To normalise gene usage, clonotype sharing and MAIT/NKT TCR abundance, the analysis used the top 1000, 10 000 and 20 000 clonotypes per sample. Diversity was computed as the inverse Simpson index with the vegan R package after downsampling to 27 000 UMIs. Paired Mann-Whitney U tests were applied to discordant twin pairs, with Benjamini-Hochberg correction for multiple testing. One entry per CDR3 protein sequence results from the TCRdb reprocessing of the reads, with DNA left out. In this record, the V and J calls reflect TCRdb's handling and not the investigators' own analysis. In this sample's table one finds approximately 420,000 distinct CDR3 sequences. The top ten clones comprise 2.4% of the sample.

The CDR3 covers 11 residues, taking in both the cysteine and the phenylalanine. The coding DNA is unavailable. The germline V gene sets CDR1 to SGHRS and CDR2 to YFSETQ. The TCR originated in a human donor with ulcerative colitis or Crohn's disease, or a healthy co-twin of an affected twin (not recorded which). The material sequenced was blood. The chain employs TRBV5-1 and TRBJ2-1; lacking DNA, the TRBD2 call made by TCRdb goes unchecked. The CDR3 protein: CASSTGLEQFF.